This T cell receptor (beta chain) was sequenced for a study of long-term antiretroviral therapy in people with HIV. This clone was seen once. Its cognate antigen is unknown. Version v3.0 of the immunoSEQ assay was performed at survey level. Only in-frame clones appear in the TCRdb table, and some are missing; sequencing was by immunoSEQ multiplex PCR. The table has 19,000 or so clones, roughly 73% seen once. General observations from the study: The blood, collected between the mid-2000s and the late 2010s, was possibly taken under older ART regimens. Pre-ART-expanded clones dominated the repertoire at all time points.

After removal of 7 bases from V and 0 bases from J, the junction contained 7 bases not matched to a gene. Germline loops: CDR1 SGHTA, CDR2 FQGNSA. CDR3 length: 15 residues. At least one PBMC sample before ART and at least two after were required. The specimen comprised unsorted PBMCs, sampled at the start of antiretroviral therapy, before treatment. The TCR was taken from a middle-aged woman with HIV. V and J are TRBV7-2 and TRBJ2-5, with 8 nucleotides matching TRBD2. The CDR3 here is CASKRGSGDQETQYF. Written as DNA, the CDR3 is TGTGCCAGCAAAAGGGGTAGCGGGGACCAAGAGACCCAGTACTTC.